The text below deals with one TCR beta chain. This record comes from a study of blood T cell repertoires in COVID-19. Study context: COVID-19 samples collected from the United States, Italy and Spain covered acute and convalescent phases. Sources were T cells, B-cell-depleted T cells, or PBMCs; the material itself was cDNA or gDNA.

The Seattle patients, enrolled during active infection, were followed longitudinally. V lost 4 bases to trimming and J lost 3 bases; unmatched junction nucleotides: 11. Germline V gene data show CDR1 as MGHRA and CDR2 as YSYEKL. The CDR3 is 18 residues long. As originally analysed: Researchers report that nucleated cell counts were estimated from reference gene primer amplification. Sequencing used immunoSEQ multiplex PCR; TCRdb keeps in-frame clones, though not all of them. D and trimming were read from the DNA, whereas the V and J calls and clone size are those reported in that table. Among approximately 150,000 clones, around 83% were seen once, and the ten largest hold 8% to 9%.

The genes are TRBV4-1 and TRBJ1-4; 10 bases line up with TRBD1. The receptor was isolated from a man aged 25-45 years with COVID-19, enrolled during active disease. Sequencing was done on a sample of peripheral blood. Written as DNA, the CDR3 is TGCGCCAGCAGCCCGGGACAGGGGTCCTATGGGGCTAATGAAAAACTGTTTTTT. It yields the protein CASSPGQGSYGANEKLFF.